The rows below give T cell receptor beta chains drawn from one sample of a study of T cell repertoires in cytomegalovirus infection. Their specific antigens are unknown. TCRdb re-derived calls from the reads in MiXCR, one entry per CDR3 protein. The sample has some 920,000 distinct CDR3 sequences; roughly 30% are singletons. This material consisted of cultured CD8+ T cells from PBMCs, taken from culture after CMV antigen stimulation. The origin of the receptors is a human donor in good health (CMV status not recorded). Some clones in this sample may be carry-over from other donors' samples. Both conserved end residues are part of each CDR3. Fields, in order: V gene, J gene, D gene, clone size, CDR3 DNA, CDR3 protein. The D gene is left open where the match is weak. Clone size is not always given. Where it is, it says once, few, many or a class for expanded clones.

v_gene: TRBV5-4
j_gene: TRBJ2-3
d_gene: TRBD2
abundance: once
CDR3nt: TGTGCCAGCAGCTGGGGGACTAGCGGTGGCACAGATACGCAGTATTTT
CDR3aa: CASSWGTSGGTDTQYF

v_gene: TRBV2
j_gene: TRBJ1-1
d_gene: -
abundance: few
CDR3nt: TGTGCCAGCAGGGTAGTAGGGGGAGAAGCTTTCTTT
CDR3aa: CASRVVGGEAFF

v_gene: TRBV7-6
j_gene: TRBJ2-1
d_gene: -
abundance: many
CDR3nt: TGTGCCAGCAGCTTAGCGGCGGGCCGCGAGCAGTTCTTC
CDR3aa: CASSLAAGREQFF

v_gene: TRBV19
j_gene: TRBJ1-1
d_gene: -
abundance: -
CDR3nt: TGTGCCTCCCGGGCCCTGACTCGAGAGGCTGAAGCTTTCTTT
CDR3aa: CASRALTREAEAFF

v_gene: TRBV5-1
j_gene: TRBJ1-2
d_gene: -
abundance: few
CDR3nt: TGCGCCAGCAGCCCAGAGTTTAGGGTCGACTATGGCTACACCTTC
CDR3aa: CASSPEFRVDYGYTF

v_gene: TRBV6-6
j_gene: TRBJ1-2
d_gene: -
abundance: many
CDR3nt: TGTGCCAGCAGCTCCCGGGGTAGAGATTATAACTATGGCTACACCTTC
CDR3aa: CASSSRGRDYNYGYTF

v_gene: TRBV12-3/TRBV12-4
j_gene: TRBJ2-2
d_gene: -
abundance: many
CDR3nt: TGTGCCATCACGTTAGGGGGCACCGGGGAGCTGTTTTTT
CDR3aa: CAITLGGTGELFF

v_gene: TRBV7-9
j_gene: TRBJ2-5
d_gene: -
abundance: many
CDR3nt: TGTGCCAGCAGCTTAATGCAGACAGTCCAAGAGACCCAGTACTTC
CDR3aa: CASSLMQTVQETQYF

v_gene: TRBV7-8
j_gene: TRBJ2-1
d_gene: -
abundance: many
CDR3nt: TGTGCCAGCAGCAAGGGTGGAGGGTACAATGAGCAGTTCTTC
CDR3aa: CASSKGGGYNEQFF

v_gene: TRBV4-1
j_gene: TRBJ2-3
d_gene: TRBD2
abundance: -
CDR3nt: TGCGCCAGCAGAGAGAGGACTAGCGGCACAGATACGCAGTATTTT
CDR3aa: CASRERTSGTDTQYF

v_gene: TRBV27
j_gene: TRBJ1-5
d_gene: TRBD1
abundance: -
CDR3nt: TGTGCCAGCAGTTTGGGACAGGAGAATCAGCCCCAGCATTTT
CDR3aa: CASSLGQENQPQHF

v_gene: TRBV6-6
j_gene: TRBJ2-5
d_gene: -
abundance: -
CDR3nt: TGTGCCAGCAGTTACTCACAGATCCAAGAGACCCAGTACTTC
CDR3aa: CASSYSQIQETQYF

v_gene: TRBV27
j_gene: TRBJ2-3
d_gene: -
abundance: few
CDR3nt: TGTGCCAGCAGTTCGATAACAGGTTCCACAGATACGCAGTATTTT
CDR3aa: CASSSITGSTDTQYF

v_gene: TRBV7-4
j_gene: TRBJ2-4
d_gene: -
abundance: -
CDR3nt: TGTGCCAGCAGCATCTTGGAGGGGGGAGCCAAAAACATTCAGTACTTC
CDR3aa: CASSILEGGAKNIQYF

v_gene: TRBV7-9
j_gene: TRBJ2-1
d_gene: -
abundance: -
CDR3nt: TGTGCCAGCAGTTACACCCACAATGAGCAGTTCTTC
CDR3aa: CASSYTHNEQFF

v_gene: TRBV4-1
j_gene: TRBJ2-3
d_gene: TRBD2
abundance: few
CDR3nt: TGCGCCAGCAGCCCTACTAGCGGGGGGTATACTAGCACAGATACGCAGTATTTT
CDR3aa: CASSPTSGGYTSTDTQYF

v_gene: TRBV7-2
j_gene: TRBJ2-1
d_gene: -
abundance: few
CDR3nt: TGTGCCAGCAGCTTAAAGCAAGGGGCGGAGACTCCAAACTTTATCTCCTACAATGAGCAGTTCTTC
CDR3aa: CASSLKQGAETPNFISYNEQFF

v_gene: TRBV5-4
j_gene: TRBJ2-3
d_gene: -
abundance: -
CDR3nt: TGTGCCAGCAGCCCCGAGACGCCCAAAAGGACAGATACGCAGTATTTT
CDR3aa: CASSPETPKRTDTQYF

v_gene: TRBV6-6
j_gene: TRBJ2-1
d_gene: TRBD2
abundance: many
CDR3nt: TGTGCCAGCTTAAGGCGGGGGGGATACAATGAGCAGTTCTTC
CDR3aa: CASLRRGGYNEQFF